Described below is a single TCR beta chain sequence and its context. Everyone who took part was roughly 18 to 89 years old, and they came from about two dozen US areas. Within 2 weeks before study entry, exposed participants met a COVID-19 case. This entry belongs to a study of blood T cell repertoires in COVID-19. Study-wide background: PBMCs, B-cell-depleted T cells, or T cells were the source of the cDNA or gDNA that made up the material.

Germline lookup yields CDR1 MNHEY and CDR2 SVGAGI. The CDR3 sequence is 13 residues long. The V end was cut by 8 bases, the J end by 5 bases, with 15 bases between. How the authors handled the data: For nucleated cells, counts were estimated from reference gene primer amplification. Profiled with immunoSEQ multiplex PCR; TCRdb holds only in-frame clones, not every one. V and J calls and clone size are as listed in that table; D and trimming were resolved from the DNA. Of approximately 380,000 clones in the sample, just over 90% were seen once. This receptor was taken from a woman in her thirties or forties who had been exposed to COVID-19. Sequenced material: PBMCs or T cells enriched from blood (not recorded which). The genes are TRBV6-5 and TRBJ1-2; TRBD1 might be the D (6 bases). CDR3 residues: CASLPTGAYGYTF. CDR3 coding DNA: TGTGCCAGCCTCCCGACAGGAGCATATGGCTACACCTTC.